The 32 T cell receptor beta chains listed next were all sequenced from one sample in a study of metastatic and nonmetastatic thyroid tumors. There were no patients who had received any treatment before thyroid surgery. TCRdb reassembled clones from the PCR reads with MiXCR. Among several thousand clones listed, just under 25% were seen once. Sequencing was done on a sample of adjacent normal tissue. These receptors came from a female donor with papillary thyroid cancer or a benign thyroid nodule (not recorded which). Some clones in this sample may be carry-over from other donors' samples.

This clone is labeled as medium-sized. This sequence joins TRBV3-1 and TRBJ2-5; D possibly uses TRBD1 or TRBD2 (6 bases each). Trimming removed 4 bases from V and 5 bases from J, with 20 bases in between. The germline V gene has CDR1 LGHDT and CDR2 YNNKEL (reference sequence). The CDR3 has 16 amino acids. The CDR3 loop is CASSLRRGSGGETQYF. The CDR3 DNA follows: TGTGCCAGCAGCCTCCGAAGGGGGTCAGGAGGGGAGACCCAGTACTTC.

This clone was recorded at least ten times. The CDR3 loop reads CASSAGVMAKNIQYF. DNA for the CDR3: TGTGCCAGCAGCGCGGGGGTAATGGCCAAAAACATTCAGTACTTC. The rearrangement links TRBV9 to TRBJ2-4; D may be TRBD2 (6 bases). Germline lookup yields CDR1 SGDLS and CDR2 YYNGEE. The CDR3 consists of 15 residues. Trimming left V 3 bases short and J 1 base short, with 11 bases between.

The chain uses TRBV6-1 and TRBJ1-3; D is uncertain. Per the germline V gene, CDR1 is MNHNS and CDR2 is SASEGT. Trimming removed 6 bases at V and 4 bases at J, with 19 bases between. CDR3 length: 16 amino acids. CDR3 loop: CASRPPLGLPGNTIYF. In nucleotides, the CDR3 is TGTGCCAGCAGACCTCCGTTGGGCCTGCCCGGAAACACCATATATTTT.

By sample share, this clone is medium-sized. The V call is TRBV7-2, the J call TRBJ1-5; maybe TRBD1 (6 bases). This CDR3 is built from 15 residues. The germline V gene has CDR1 SGHTA and CDR2 FQGNSA. The germline V and J ends were trimmed by 2 bases and 0 bases, with 8 bases remaining between them. The CDR3 sequence: CASSLRTASNQPQHF. As DNA, the CDR3 is TGTGCCAGCAGCTTAAGGACAGCTAGCAATCAGCCCCAGCATTTT. Full variable domain (missing parts from reference TRBV7-2 and TRBJ1-5): GAGVSQSPSNKVTEKGKDVELRCDPISGHTALYWYRQSLGQGLEFLIYFQGNSAPDKSGLPSDRFSAERTGGSVSTLTIQRTQQEDSAVYLCASSLRTASNQPQHFGDGTRLSIL.

The chain carries TRBV5-6 and TRBJ2-7; D gene unclear. This CDR3 is built from 14 residues. The V end lost 2 bases, the J end lost 5 bases, and 14 bases lay between the germline ends. The V gene's germline CDR1 is SGHDT and CDR2 YYEEEE. The CDR3 DNA is TGTGCCAGCAGCTTCGGCCATTCATCCAACGAGCAGTACTTC. Amino acids: CASSFGHSSNEQYF.

In its sample, this clone ranks as medium-sized. V and J are TRBV7-8 and TRBJ2-3; 13 bases line up with TRBD2. The ends lost 6 bases at V and 4 bases at J; junction bases unmatched: 7. This CDR3 contains 16 residues. Germline CDR1 and CDR2: SGHVS and FQNEAQ. The CDR3 loop reads CASRFGLAGVPDTQYF. CDR3 coding DNA: TGTGCCAGCAGGTTCGGACTAGCGGGAGTCCCAGATACGCAGTATTTT.

The rearrangement joins TRBV20-1 to TRBJ2-7; 7 bases fit TRBD1. The V and J ends lost 5 bases and 5 bases, in that order; junction bases with no gene match: 6. CDR1 DFQATT and CDR2 SNEGSKA come from the germline V gene (reference sequence). The length of the CDR3 is 12 residues. The CDR3 coding sequence is TGCAGTGCTCACAGGGGTGGGAACGAGCAGTACTTC. It codes for CSAHRGGNEQYF.

The genes are TRBV6-1 and TRBJ1-1; tentatively, D is TRBD1 (6 bases). This CDR3 region has 17 residues. The germline gives CDR1 MNHNS, CDR2 SASEGT. V dropped 5 bases and J dropped 1 base, with 20 bases sitting between them. The DNA for the CDR3 is TGTGCCAGCAGTCAGAAAAACCGGGGGCTATCGAACACTGAAGCTTTCTTT. Translated, it gives CASSQKNRGLSNTEAFF.

This clone is judged medium-sized (0.01 to 0.1%). V gene TRBV7-3 combines with J gene TRBJ2-3, with 8 bases aligning to TRBD2. Germline V CDR1 and CDR2: SGHTA, FQGTGA. The V and J ends lost 5 bases and 5 bases, in that order; junction bases with no gene match: 12. The CDR3 extends over 16 amino acids. The CDR3 DNA is TGTGCCAGCAGCGAACGCGGGGGGCCGGGAGTAGATACGCAGTATTTT. Protein sequence: CASSERGGPGVDTQYF.

CDR3 loop: CASSYYSGTRDYGYTF. CDR3 in DNA: TGTGCCAGCAGTTATTACTCCGGGACCAGGGACTATGGCTACACCTTC. The chain has TRBV11-3 and TRBJ1-2, with D possibly being TRBD1 (5 bases). Germline values: CDR1 SGHNT, CDR2 YENEEA. V gave up 6 bases and J gave up 3 bases, with 20 bases separating them. The CDR3 has 16 residues.

In this sample, this clone turned up a few times. The chain employs TRBV28 and TRBJ2-7; 11 bases align to TRBD2. J was trimmed by 3 bases and V by 6 bases; bases with no gene match: 13. The CDR3 is made up of 17 amino acids. Per the germline V gene, CDR1 is MDHEN and CDR2 is SYDVKM. As DNA, the CDR3 is TGTGCCAGCAGGGGGGGTAGCGGGAGGGCCGGTCGCTACGAGCAGTACTTC. Amino acids: CASRGGSGRAGRYEQYF. The full variable domain, completed using reference TRBV28 and TRBJ2-7, is DVKVTQSSRYLVKRTGEKVFLECVQDMDHENMFWYRQDPGLGLRLIYFSYDVKMKEKGDIPEGYSVSREKKERFSLILESASTNQTSMYLCASRGGSGRAGRYEQYFGPGTRLTVT.

This clone was seen many times. The chain has TRBV5-1 and TRBJ1-1, with D perhaps TRBD1 (5 bases). Germline V CDR1 and CDR2: SGHRS, YFSETQ. The V gene lost 7 bases and the J gene lost 1 base, with 8 bases spanning the gap. This CDR3 is built from 12 residues. The CDR3 region is CASGHQNTEAFF. CDR3 nucleotide sequence: TGCGCCAGCGGACACCAGAACACTGAAGCTTTCTTT.

This chain joins TRBV7-2 and TRBJ2-1; D is unresolved. CDR3 size: 13 residues. The V end was cut by 5 bases, the J end by 5 bases, with 10 bases between. CDR1 is SGHTA, CDR2 FQGNSA, per germline. Here the CDR3 reads CASSPYLHNEQFF. The CDR3 DNA follows: TGTGCCAGCAGCCCATACCTTCACAATGAGCAGTTCTTC.

In its sample, this clone is medium-sized. The chain joins TRBV7-2 to TRBJ1-6, with a tentative D call TRBD1 (5 bases). This CDR3 region has 16 residues. With 4 bases removed from V and 7 bases from J, the gap between germline ends came to 17 bases. Germline V gene data show CDR1 as SGHTA and CDR2 as FQGNSA. The CDR3 region has the DNA TGTGCCAGCAGCTCTCCCCCTTCGGGACCGAATTCACCCCTCCACTTT. This encodes CASSSPPSGPNSPLHF. Filled out from reference TRBV7-2 and TRBJ1-6, the complete variable domain reads GAGVSQSPSNKVTEKGKDVELRCDPISGHTALYWYRQSLGQGLEFLIYFQGNSAPDKSGLPSDRFSAERTGGSVSTLTIQRTQQEDSAVYLCASSSPPSGPNSPLHFGNGTRLTVT.

By share, this clone ranks as medium-sized. The germline gene is not matched at one end of the junction; a read error may be the cause. In nucleotides, the CDR3 is TGTGCCACGAAACTAGCGGGAGATACCGAGGAGCTGTTTTTT. This translates into CATKLAGDTEELFF. V is TRBV19 and J is TRBJ2-2; 11 nucleotides line up with TRBD2. The CDR3 is 14 residues long. CDR1 and CDR2 from the germline V gene are LNHDA and SQIVND (reference sequence).

This clone is judged medium-sized. This chain joins TRBV20-1 and TRBJ2-1; perhaps TRBD1 as D (6 bases). Germline assignment: CDR1 DFQATT and CDR2 SNEGSKA (reference sequence). The CDR3 runs 14 residues. V gave up 4 bases and J gave up 3 bases, with 13 bases separating them. CDR3 in amino acids: CSANWGHHYNEQFF. CDR3 coding DNA: TGCAGTGCTAACTGGGGACACCACTACAATGAGCAGTTCTTC.

This clone has a single count. J is TRBJ2-7 and V is TRBV20-1; a possible D gene is TRBD2 (6 bases). The CDR3 runs to 15 residues. V lost 0 bases, J lost 6 bases, and 18 bases lay in between. Germline loops: CDR1 DFQATT, CDR2 SNEGSKA (reference sequence). This CDR3 reads CSARDGTGLTSEQYF. The CDR3 DNA reads as TGCAGTGCTAGAGATGGGACTGGGCTCACCAGCGAGCAGTACTTC.

This clone is labeled medium-sized. This rearrangement joins TRBV27 to TRBJ2-1; D is possibly TRBD1 (5 bases). Trimming cost V 8 bases and J 7 bases, with 15 bases left between them. The CDR3 length is 13 residues. Germline V gives CDR1 MNHEY, CDR2 SMNVEV (reference sequence). CDR3 in DNA: TGTGCCAGCTACATGGGGCGTGGGAATGAGCAGTTCTTC. Amino acid sequence: CASYMGRGNEQFF.

Within the sample, this clone is large. The gene calls are TRBV6-1 and TRBJ1-3; 8 positions agree with TRBD1. The CDR3 runs to 14 residues. V lost 10 bases, J lost 0 bases, and 5 bases stayed unmatched. Germline CDR1 MNHNS, CDR2 SASEGT. In nucleotides, the CDR3 is TGTGCCACCTCAGGGGGCTTCTCTGGAAACACCATATATTTT. This translates into CATSGGFSGNTIYF.

This clone was observed many times. This rearrangement joins TRBV7-2 to TRBJ2-1; TRBD2 agrees at 7 bases. Trimming at V came to 4 bases and at J to 0 bases, leaving 9 bases not matched to a gene. Per the germline V gene, CDR1 is SGHTA and CDR2 is FQGNSA. This CDR3 has 17 residues. CDR3 sequence: CASSSPSGGGSYNEQFF. Written as DNA, the CDR3 is TGTGCCAGCAGCTCTCCATCTGGCGGGGGCTCCTACAATGAGCAGTTCTTC.

The chain recombines TRBV30 with TRBJ2-3; no clear D gene. This CDR3 is built from 15 residues. Germline V CDR1 and CDR2: GTSNPN, SVGIG (reference sequence). Trimming took off 0 bases at V and 0 bases at J, with 10 bases between the two ends. CDR3 sequence reads: CAWSVGHRSTDTQYF. The DNA for the CDR3 is TGTGCCTGGAGTGTAGGGCACCGTAGCACAGATACGCAGTATTTT.

This clone is classed as medium-sized. The chain is built from TRBV2 and TRBJ2-2, with D tentatively TRBD2 (5 bases). V was cut by 5 bases and J by 5 bases, with 6 bases left in between. This CDR3 region has 12 residues. The germline V gene encodes CDR1 SNHLY and CDR2 FYNNEI. In DNA form, the CDR3 reads TGTGCCAGCAGTAGAGGGACCGGGGAGCTGTTTTTT. Its translation is CASSRGTGELFF.

The chain has TRBV30 and TRBJ1-1, with TRBD1 matching over 8 bases. The CDR3 runs 14 residues. V was clipped by 3 bases and J by 1 base; unmatched bases: 4. In germline, CDR1 is GTSNPN, CDR2 SVGIG (reference sequence). The CDR3 loop is CAWRRTGRNTEAFF. CDR3 nucleotide sequence: TGTGCCTGGAGGAGGACAGGGAGGAACACTGAAGCTTTCTTT.

The CDR3 DNA is TGTGCCAGCAGTGAAAACAGGGGCCGCAATCAGCCCCAGCATTTT. Translating it yields CASSENRGRNQPQHF. The V and J genes are TRBV2 and TRBJ1-5, with 7 bases identical to TRBD1. This CDR3 is built from 15 residues. Germline CDR1 reads SNHLY; CDR2 reads FYNNEI. Trimming took 2 bases from V and 2 from J; bases not matched to a gene: 3.

This clone is medium-sized by share. CDR3 sequence: CASNVTDTQYF. The CDR3 DNA reads TGTGCCAGCAATGTTACAGATACGCAGTATTTT. This chain connects TRBV2 to TRBJ2-3, with D unclear. V lost 7 bases, J lost 3 bases, and 5 bases lay in between. The CDR3 spans 11 residues. Germline lookup yields CDR1 SNHLY and CDR2 FYNNEI.

This clone has only a few counts. V usage is TRBV6-2 or TRBV6-3 and J usage is TRBJ2-1; D possibly matches TRBD1 or TRBD2 (5 bases each). The ends were cut back, 6 bases at V and 7 bases at J, with 22 bases in the middle. The CDR3 has 16 amino acids. The germline V gene encodes CDR1 MNHEY and CDR2 SVGEGT. The CDR3: CASRRADEGPRNEQFF. The CDR3 DNA reads as TGTGCCAGCAGGAGGGCGGATGAGGGGCCACGGAATGAGCAGTTCTTC.

Only a few counts were recorded for this clone. The chain joins TRBV12-3 or TRBV12-4 to TRBJ1-1; D unresolved. CDR3 length: 8 residues. V lost 7 bases, J lost 11 bases, and 5 bases lay in between. This CDR3 reads CASKRAFF. The CDR3 DNA follows: TGTGCCAGCAAGCGGGCTTTCTTT.

CDR3 residues: CSARGQGGSYNSPLHF. The CDR3 region has the DNA TGCAGTGCTAGAGGGCAGGGGGGCTCCTATAATTCACCCCTCCACTTT. The chain uses TRBV20-1 and TRBJ1-6, with 7 bases aligning to TRBD1. The germline V gene has CDR1 DFQATT and CDR2 SNEGSKA (reference sequence). The junction had 3 bases not matched to a gene; V was cut back by 1 base and J by 0 bases. There are 16 residues in the CDR3.

By sample share, this clone is medium-sized. The chain recombines TRBV7-3 with TRBJ2-2, with D perhaps TRBD1 or TRBD2 (5 bases each). The CDR3 runs 18 residues. Germline assignment: CDR1 SGHTA and CDR2 FQGTGA. V lost 1 base to trimming and J lost 6 bases, with 21 bases between them. The CDR3 protein is CASSLKTMQGDNAGELFF. CDR3 in DNA: TGTGCCAGCAGCTTAAAAACCATGCAGGGAGACAACGCCGGGGAGCTGTTTTTT.

By share, this clone ranks as medium-sized. J is TRBJ1-1 and V is TRBV15; TRBD1 might be the D (6 bases). Between the trimmed V and J ends, which lost 1 base and 6 bases, there was a span of 18 bases. CDR3 length: 16 amino acids. The germline V gene has CDR1 LNHNV and CDR2 YYDKDF (reference sequence). Written as DNA, the CDR3 is TGTGCCACCAGCAGAGGACGATCGACAGGTTTCGCTGAAGCTTTCTTT. Its translation: CATSRGRSTGFAEAFF.

The J gene is TRBJ1-4, the V gene TRBV2; 7 bases match TRBD1. V lost 7 bases, J lost 2 bases, and 4 bases stayed unmatched. Germline-derived CDR1 and CDR2 are SNHLY and FYNNEI. This CDR3 is built from 14 residues. The CDR3 DNA sequence: TGTGCCAGCACAAAAGGGGGCACTAATGAAAAACTGTTTTTT. This encodes CASTKGGTNEKLFF. Full variable domain (remainder filled in from reference TRBV2 and TRBJ1-4): EPEVTQTPSHQVTQMGQEVILRCVPISNHLYFYWYRQILGQKVEFLVSFYNNEISEKSEIFDDQFSVERPDGSNFTLKIRSTKLEDSAMYFCASTKGGTNEKLFFGSGTQLSVL.

The table lists this clone with a few counts. The CDR3 nucleotides read TGTGCCAGCAGTCAGGGACAGCTAGACACTGAAGCTTTCTTT. Its translation: CASSQGQLDTEAFF. The V gene is TRBV6-1, the J gene TRBJ1-1, with 7 bases identical to TRBD1. The V segment lost 5 bases and the J segment 3 bases; nucleotides outside the gene matches: 6. CDR1 is MNHNS, CDR2 SASEGT, per germline. There are 14 residues in the CDR3.